The 12 T cell receptor beta chains in this list originate from one sample, sequenced in a study of beta chain features in type 1 diabetes. Study-wide results and limits: Across all four CD4+ subsets, people with type 1 diabetes showed modestly shorter TCRB CDR3s.

The antigens these receptors bind are not known. Sequencing targeted expressed TCRB transcripts, as all isolated RNA had been reverse transcribed. Assay: immunoSEQ multiplex PCR; the TCRdb copy retains only in-frame clones and omits some. In the table there are some 640,000 clones, over 13% of which are singletons. Sequencing was done on a sample of naive CD4+ T cells from blood. Every receptor here comes from a man between 18 and 35 years old with type 1 diabetes.

This chain connects TRBV4-2 to TRBJ2-7, with a weak D call TRBD2 (6 bases). Germline CDR1 is LGHNA and CDR2 is YNFKEQ. The CDR3 spans 16 residues. Trimming removed 1 base from V and 2 bases from J, with 15 bases in between. CDR3 in amino acids: CASSQGPGSPTYEQYF. CDR3 DNA: TGTGCCAGCAGCCAAGGTCCCGGGAGCCCCACCTACGAGCAGTACTTC.

V is TRBV12-5 and J is TRBJ2-2, with D possibly TRBD1 on 6 matching bases. Germline V gives CDR1 LGHNT, CDR2 FRNRAP. Deletions cut 5 bases from V and 10 bases from J, with 14 bases between. CDR3 length equals 13 residues. For the CDR3, the DNA is TGTGCTAGTGGTACAACACAGGGCTCGGAGCTGTTTTTT. Its protein product is CASGTTQGSELFF.

This clone was seen a few times. The chain uses TRBV25-1 and TRBJ2-7; TRBD1 might be the D (6 bases). V lost 8 bases and J lost 2, with 16 bases in between. The CDR3 runs to 14 residues. Germline V gene data show CDR1 as MGHDK and CDR2 as SYGVNS. This CDR3 is CASAGQSRPYEQYF. The CDR3 coding sequence is TGTGCCAGCGCCGGACAGTCACGACCCTACGAGCAGTACTTC.

The chain links TRBV6-6 to TRBJ2-3; the D is unclear. The CDR3 sequence is 13 residues long. Germline V gene lookup returns CDR1 MNHNY and CDR2 SVGAGI (reference sequence). Deletions cut 7 bases from V and 3 bases from J, with 11 bases between. The CDR3 is CASIPAGTDTQYF. CDR3 nucleotides: TGTGCCAGCATCCCCGCCGGGACAGATACGCAGTATTTT.

This clone was detected only a few times. This chain uses TRBV7-2 with TRBJ2-7; the D is unclear. Germline loops: CDR1 SGHTA, CDR2 FQGNSA. V lost 5 bases and J 0 bases, leaving 14 bases between the germline ends. This CDR3 comprises 15 residues. The CDR3 DNA reads TGTGCCAGCAGCGCGAGGCGCGTGAGCTCCTACGAGCAGTACTTC. Residues: CASSARRVSSYEQYF.

This clone was seen a few times. The chain has TRBV29-1 and TRBJ1-2, with 9 nucleotides matching TRBD1. With V trimmed by 5 bases and J by 0 bases, 10 bases remained unmatched. The CDR3 runs to 16 residues. Germline V lookup: CDR1 SQVTM, CDR2 ANQGSEA. Here the CDR3 reads CSVPRTGASTNYGYTF. For the CDR3, the DNA is TGCAGCGTTCCCCGGACAGGGGCTTCGACTAACTATGGCTACACCTTC.

J is TRBJ2-2 and V is TRBV27; a possible D gene is TRBD1 (5 bases). V was clipped by 7 bases and J by 6 bases, with 21 bases between them. Germline loops: CDR1 MNHEY, CDR2 SMNVEV (reference sequence). CDR3 size: 16 residues. The CDR3 sequence: CASNRAPPQAAGELFF. The CDR3 nucleotides read TGTGCCAGCAACCGGGCCCCGCCACAGGCCGCCGGGGAGCTGTTTTTT.

The V and J genes are TRBV23-1 and TRBJ1-6; D is perhaps TRBD1 (6 bases). TRBV23-1 is classed as an ORF, of uncertain function. V lost 5 bases and J 10 bases, leaving 9 bases between the germline ends. There are 12 residues in the CDR3. CDR3 coding DNA: TGCGCCAGCAGTGCCAGGGGATCACCCCTCCACTTT. The encoded protein is CASSARGSPLHF.

The chain has TRBV7-2 and TRBJ2-5; 13 bases map to TRBD2. Germline loops: CDR1 SGHTA, CDR2 FQGNSA. J lost 7 bases, V lost 1 base, and 3 bases had no gene match. There are 15 residues in the CDR3. As DNA, the CDR3 is TGTGCCAGCAGCTTAGGACTAGCGGGAGGCGGGACCCAGTACTTC. This codes for CASSLGLAGGGTQYF.

The chain combines TRBV19 with TRBJ2-7; 7 bases line up with TRBD1. The CDR3 loop spans 15 amino acids. The V gene end was trimmed by 0 bases and the J gene end by 3 bases; junction bases not matched to a gene: 5. Germline values: CDR1 LNHDA, CDR2 SQIVND (reference sequence). CDR3: CASSIDLQGSYEQYF. The CDR3 coding sequence is TGTGCCAGTAGTATAGATCTACAGGGGAGCTACGAGCAGTACTTC.

This clone has more than one count but fewer than ten. The chain combines TRBV30 with TRBJ1-5; 9 nucleotides align to TRBD1. The V and J ends lost 0 bases and 6 bases, in that order; junction bases with no gene match: 3. The CDR3 is 14 residues long. Germline assignment: CDR1 GTSNPN and CDR2 SVGIG (reference sequence). The CDR3 nucleotides are TGTGCCTGGAGTGTATTACAGGGGGCTCAGCCCCAGCATTTT. This encodes CAWSVLQGAQPQHF.

This clone has only a few counts. The rearrangement links TRBV19 to TRBJ1-5; D call uncertain. Germline V CDR1 and CDR2: LNHDA, SQIVND (reference sequence). The V gene lost 2 bases and the J gene lost 1 base, with 12 bases spanning the gap. There are 16 residues in the CDR3. The CDR3 DNA reads TGTGCCAGTAGTATAATACCCCTCGGGAGCAATCAGCCCCAGCATTTT. Translating it yields CASSIIPLGSNQPQHF. Variable domain in full (rest from reference TRBV19 and TRBJ1-5): DGGITQSPKYLFRKEGQNVTLSCEQNLNHDAMYWYRQDPGQGLRLIYYSQIVNDFQKGDIAEGYSVSREKKESFPLTVTSAQKNPTAFYLCASSIIPLGSNQPQHFGDGTRLSIL.